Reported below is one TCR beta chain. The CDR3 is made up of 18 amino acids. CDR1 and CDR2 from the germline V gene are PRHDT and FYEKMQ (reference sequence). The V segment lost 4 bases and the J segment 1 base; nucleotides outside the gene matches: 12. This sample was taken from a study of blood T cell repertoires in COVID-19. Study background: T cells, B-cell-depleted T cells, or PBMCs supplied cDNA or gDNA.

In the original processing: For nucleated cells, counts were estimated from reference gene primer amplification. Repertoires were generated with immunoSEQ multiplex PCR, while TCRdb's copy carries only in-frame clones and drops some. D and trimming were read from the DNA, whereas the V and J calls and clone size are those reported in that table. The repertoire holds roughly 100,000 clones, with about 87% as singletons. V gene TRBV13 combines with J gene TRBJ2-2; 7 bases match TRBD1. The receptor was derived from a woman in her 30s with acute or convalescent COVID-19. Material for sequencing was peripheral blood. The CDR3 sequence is CASSSMTGTLRNTGELFF. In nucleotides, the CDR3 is TGTGCCAGCAGCTCTATGACAGGGACCCTCAGGAACACCGGGGAGCTGTTTTTT.